This TCR beta chain was documented in a study of OX40 agonist ivuxolimab in advanced cancers. TCRdb's copy holds only in-frame clones and misses some; the assay was immunoSEQ multiplex PCR. The sample yields around 68,000 clones, about 85% seen once. Trimming removed 6 bases at V and 5 bases at J, with 15 bases between. The length of the CDR3 is 14 residues. Germline CDR1 reads SGHRS; CDR2 reads YFSETQ. Sequenced here: CD4+ or CD8+ T cells sorted from blood, sampled in a trial of the OX40 agonist ivuxolimab. The origin of this receptor is an adult with an advanced solid tumor such as melanoma, head and neck, liver or kidney cancer. The chain links TRBV5-1 to TRBJ2-4; D ambiguous. The CDR3 spells CASTPNPPENIQYF. The CDR3, as DNA: TGCGCCAGCACCCCTAACCCTCCAGAAAACATTCAGTACTTC.